The TCR beta chain described here comes from a study of beta chain features in type 1 diabetes. The overall study: There were 90 million to 110 million sorted cells examined across all samples.

Study-wide points: Across all four CD4+ subsets, people with type 1 diabetes showed modestly shorter TCRB CDR3s. Naive, central memory and Treg TCRB repertoires appeared more alike in patients than in healthy donors.

The sequenced template was cDNA made from the entire isolated RNA. Data came from immunoSEQ multiplex PCR; TCRdb stores just in-frame clones and leaves some out. The data hold around 280,000 clones, with approximately 15% observed a single time. As concerns this clone: Its target is not known.

Cells sorted by CD45RO/CCR7/CD25/CD127/CD95/CD27 comprised CD4+ naive, central memory, regulatory and stem cell-like memory cells. This CDR3 has 14 amino acids. V was shortened by 6 bases and J by 10 bases, with 16 bases between the two germline ends. The germline gives CDR1 SNHLY, CDR2 FYNNEI. The source of this sequence is a man between 18 and 35 years old with type 1 diabetes. V and J are TRBV2 and TRBJ1-6; perhaps TRBD1 as D (5 bases). The sequencing input was naive CD4+ T cells from blood. The CDR3 is CASRGDPTASPLHF. In DNA, the CDR3 is TGTGCCAGCAGGGGTGACCCGACAGCATCACCCCTCCACTTT.